Each of the 8 T cell receptor beta chains below was sequenced from the same sample in a study of identifying expanded T cells in peripheral blood. Assay: immunoSEQ multiplex PCR; the TCRdb copy retains only in-frame clones and omits some. The sample consists of approximately 130,000 clones, roughly 82% of them appearing once. Sequencing was done on a sample of blood. These receptors originate from a person between 18 and 75 years old in good health.

CDR3 protein: CASSLYRTGNGYTF. For the CDR3, the DNA is TGTGCCAGCAGCTTATATAGAACAGGGAATGGCTACACCTTC. The rearrangement links TRBV11-2 to TRBJ1-2; the D gene is possibly TRBD1 (6 bases). Germline V CDR1 and CDR2: SGHAT, FQNNGV. CDR3 length equals 14 residues. V lost 2 bases and J lost 6, with 13 bases in between.

V and J are TRBV4-3 and TRBJ2-3; D call uncertain. The length of the CDR3 is 12 residues. With 1 base removed from V and 8 bases from J, the gap between germline ends came to 7 bases. CDR1 is LGHNA and CDR2 is YSLEER in the germline V gene. CDR3 bases: TGCGCCAGCAGCCAAGCGGGTGGTACGCAGTATTTT. Amino acids: CASSQAGGTQYF.

This chain uses TRBV6-1 with TRBJ2-7; D is unresolved. The CDR3 contains 16 residues. Trimming cost V 1 base and J 3 bases, with 16 bases left between them. Germline CDR1 MNHNS, CDR2 SASEGT. As DNA, the CDR3 is TGTGCCAGCAGTGAAGACTCGATATTCCCCTACTACGAGCAGTACTTC. It encodes CASSEDSIFPYYEQYF.

V and J are TRBV6-6 and TRBJ1-5; the D is unclear. There are 13 residues in the CDR3. Trimming took off 1 base at V and 4 bases at J, with 5 bases between the two ends. Germline V CDR1 and CDR2: MNHNY, SVGAGI (reference sequence). The CDR3 DNA reads as TGTGCCAGCAGTTACTTAGTTAATCAGCCCCAGCATTTT. Encoded protein: CASSYLVNQPQHF.

The chain uses TRBV19 and TRBJ2-7; 7 positions match TRBD2. This CDR3 comprises 17 residues. J was trimmed by 2 bases and V by 3 bases; bases with no gene match: 13. Germline V gene data show CDR1 as LNHDA and CDR2 as SQIVND (reference sequence). The CDR3 DNA reads TGTGCCAGTAGTATTTCTTATTCGCTAGCGGAGACCTACGAGCAGTACTTC. It yields the protein CASSISYSLAETYEQYF.

V is TRBV5-1 and J is TRBJ1-4; D is unresolved. The germline gives CDR1 SGHRS, CDR2 YFSETQ. V gave up 3 bases and J gave up 3 bases, with 6 bases separating them. There are 13 residues in the CDR3. This CDR3 is CASSWWPNEKLFF. The CDR3 DNA is TGCGCCAGCAGCTGGTGGCCTAATGAAAAACTGTTTTTT.

The CDR3 bases are TGCGCCAGCAGCCCAAGAAGAGTACGGGAAGAGACCCAGTACTTC. The encoded protein is CASSPRRVREETQYF. This chain uses TRBV4-1 with TRBJ2-5; D is undetermined. Germline loops: CDR1 MGHRA, CDR2 YSYEKL. With 4 bases removed from V and 3 bases from J, the gap between germline ends came to 15 bases. The CDR3 covers 15 residues.

CDR3: CASSPYSPLHF. The CDR3 DNA follows: TGTGCCAGCAGTCCTTATTCACCCCTCCACTTT. This chain uses TRBV2 with TRBJ1-6; no reliable D call. Germline CDR1 and CDR2: SNHLY and FYNNEI. V was trimmed by 5 bases and J by 8 bases, leaving 4 bases between them. This CDR3 region has 11 residues. Drawing the rest from reference TRBV2 and TRBJ1-6, the complete variable domain is EPEVTQTPSHQVTQMGQEVILRCVPISNHLYFYWYRQILGQKVEFLVSFYNNEISEKSEIFDDQFSVERPDGSNFTLKIRSTKLEDSAMYFCASSPYSPLHFGNGTRLTVT.